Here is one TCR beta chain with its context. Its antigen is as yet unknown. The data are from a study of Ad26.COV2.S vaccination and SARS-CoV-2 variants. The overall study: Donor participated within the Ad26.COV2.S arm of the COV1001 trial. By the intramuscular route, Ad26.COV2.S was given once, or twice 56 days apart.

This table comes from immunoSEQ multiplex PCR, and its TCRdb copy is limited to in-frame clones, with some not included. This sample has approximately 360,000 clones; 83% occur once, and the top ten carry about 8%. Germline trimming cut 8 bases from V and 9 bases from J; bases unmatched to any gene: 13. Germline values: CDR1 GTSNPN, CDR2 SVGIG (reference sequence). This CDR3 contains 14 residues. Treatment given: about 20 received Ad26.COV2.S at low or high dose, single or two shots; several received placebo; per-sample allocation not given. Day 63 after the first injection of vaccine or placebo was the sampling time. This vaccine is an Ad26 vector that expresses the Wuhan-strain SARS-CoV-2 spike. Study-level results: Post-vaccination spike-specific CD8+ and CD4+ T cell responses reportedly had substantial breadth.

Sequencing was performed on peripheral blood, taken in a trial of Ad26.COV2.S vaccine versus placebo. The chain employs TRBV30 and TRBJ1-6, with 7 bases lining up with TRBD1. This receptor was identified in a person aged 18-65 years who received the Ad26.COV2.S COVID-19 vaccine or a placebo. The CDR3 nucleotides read TGTGCCGGCGACCGGGGACAGCAGACTTCACCCCTCCACTTT. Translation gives CAGDRGQQTSPLHF.